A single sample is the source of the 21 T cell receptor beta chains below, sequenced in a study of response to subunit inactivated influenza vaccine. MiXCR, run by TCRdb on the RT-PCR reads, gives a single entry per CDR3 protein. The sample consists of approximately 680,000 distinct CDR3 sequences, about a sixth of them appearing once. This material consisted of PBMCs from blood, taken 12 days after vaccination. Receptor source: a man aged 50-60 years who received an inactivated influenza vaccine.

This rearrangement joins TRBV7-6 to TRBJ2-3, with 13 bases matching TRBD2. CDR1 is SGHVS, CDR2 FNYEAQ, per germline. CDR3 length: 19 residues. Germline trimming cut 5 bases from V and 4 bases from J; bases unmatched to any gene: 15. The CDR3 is CASSRTGTSGKESPDTQYF. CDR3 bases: TGTGCCAGCAGCAGAACCGGGACTAGCGGGAAGGAGTCCCCAGATACGCAGTATTTT.

In nucleotides, the CDR3 is TGTGCCAGCAGGGTTCATTCGACAGGGGCCACCTACGAGCAGTACTTC. Translating gives CASRVHSTGATYEQYF. This chain joins TRBV6-1 and TRBJ2-7; 8 bases fit TRBD1. CDR3 length: 16 amino acids. Germline V lookup: CDR1 MNHNS, CDR2 SASEGT. V gave up 6 bases and J gave up 2 bases; unmatched junction bases: 12.

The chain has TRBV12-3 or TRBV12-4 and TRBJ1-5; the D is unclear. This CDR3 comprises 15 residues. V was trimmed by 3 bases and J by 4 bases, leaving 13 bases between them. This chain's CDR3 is CASSFLVGRNQPQHF. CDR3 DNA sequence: TGTGCCAGCAGTTTTCTCGTAGGGCGTAATCAGCCCCAGCATTTT.

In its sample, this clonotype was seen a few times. The CDR3 reads CSVEGSGELFF. In DNA, the CDR3 is TGCAGCGTTGAGGGTTCCGGGGAGCTGTTTTTT. J is TRBJ2-2 and V is TRBV29-1, with D unclear. Germline CDR1 and CDR2: SQVTM and ANQGSEA. V lost 3 bases to trimming and J lost 6 bases, with 5 bases between them. CDR3 length: 11 amino acids.

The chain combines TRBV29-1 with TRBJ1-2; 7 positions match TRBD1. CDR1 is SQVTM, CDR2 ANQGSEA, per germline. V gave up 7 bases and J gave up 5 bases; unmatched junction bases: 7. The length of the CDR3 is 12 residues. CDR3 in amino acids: CSGGQDRYGYTF. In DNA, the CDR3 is TGCAGCGGAGGACAGGATCGGTATGGCTACACCTTC.

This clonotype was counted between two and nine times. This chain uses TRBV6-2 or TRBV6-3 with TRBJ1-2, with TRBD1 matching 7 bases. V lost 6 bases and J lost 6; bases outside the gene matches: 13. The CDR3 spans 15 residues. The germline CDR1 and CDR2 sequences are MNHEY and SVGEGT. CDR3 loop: CASRSTGNINNGYTF. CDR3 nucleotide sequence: TGTGCCAGCAGATCGACAGGGAATATTAATAATGGCTACACCTTC.

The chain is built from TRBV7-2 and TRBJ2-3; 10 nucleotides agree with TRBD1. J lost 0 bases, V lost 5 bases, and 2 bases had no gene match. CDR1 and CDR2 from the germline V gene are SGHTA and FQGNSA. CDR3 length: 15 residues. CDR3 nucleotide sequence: TGTGCCAGCAGCCAGACAGGGGGCAGCACAGATACGCAGTATTTT. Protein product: CASSQTGGSTDTQYF.

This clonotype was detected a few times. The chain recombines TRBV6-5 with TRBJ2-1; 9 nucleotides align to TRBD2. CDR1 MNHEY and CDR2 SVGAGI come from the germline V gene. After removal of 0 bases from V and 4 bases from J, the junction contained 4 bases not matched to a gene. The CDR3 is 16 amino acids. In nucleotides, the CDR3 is TGTGCCAGCAGTTACTCGCCTAGCGGGACATACAATGAGCAGTTCTTC. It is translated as CASSYSPSGTYNEQFF.

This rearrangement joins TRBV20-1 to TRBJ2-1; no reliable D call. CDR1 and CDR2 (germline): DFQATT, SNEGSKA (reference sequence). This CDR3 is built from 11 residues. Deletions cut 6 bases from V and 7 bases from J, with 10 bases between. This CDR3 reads CSAIRANEQFF. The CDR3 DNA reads TGCAGTGCGATTAGGGCAAATGAGCAGTTCTTC.

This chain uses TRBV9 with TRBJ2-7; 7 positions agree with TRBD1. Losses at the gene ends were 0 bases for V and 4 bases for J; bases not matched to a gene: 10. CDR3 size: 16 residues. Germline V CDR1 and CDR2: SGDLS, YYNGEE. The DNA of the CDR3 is TGTGCCAGCAGCGTAGCGGGGTCGGGACAGATTTACGAGCAGTACTTC. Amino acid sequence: CASSVAGSGQIYEQYF.

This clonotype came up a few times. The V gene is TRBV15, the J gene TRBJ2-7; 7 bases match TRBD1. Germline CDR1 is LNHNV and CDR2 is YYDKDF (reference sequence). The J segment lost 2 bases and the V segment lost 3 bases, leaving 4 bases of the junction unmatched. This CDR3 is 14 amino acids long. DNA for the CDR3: TGTGCCACCAGCAGGGTAGGGACAGCCTACGAGCAGTACTTC. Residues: CATSRVGTAYEQYF. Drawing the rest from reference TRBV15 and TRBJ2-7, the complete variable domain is DAMVIQNPRYQVTQFGKPVTLSCSQTLNHNVMYWYQQKSSQAPKLLFHYYDKDFNNEADTPDNFQSRRPNTSFCFLDIRSPGLGDTAMYLCATSRVGTAYEQYFGPGTRLTVT.

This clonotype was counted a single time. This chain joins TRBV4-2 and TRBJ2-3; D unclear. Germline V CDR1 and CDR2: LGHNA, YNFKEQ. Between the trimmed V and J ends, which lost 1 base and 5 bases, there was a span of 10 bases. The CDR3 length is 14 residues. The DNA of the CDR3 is TGTGCCAGCAGCCAAGGGACCGAGATAGATACGCAGTATTTT. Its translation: CASSQGTEIDTQYF.

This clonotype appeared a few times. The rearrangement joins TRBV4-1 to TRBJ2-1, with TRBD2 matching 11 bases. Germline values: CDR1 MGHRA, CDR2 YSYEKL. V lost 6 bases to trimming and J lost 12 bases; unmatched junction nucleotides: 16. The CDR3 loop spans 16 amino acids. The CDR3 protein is CASRTTSGSVRFRQFF. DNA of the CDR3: TGCGCCAGCAGAACAACTAGCGGGAGTGTTCGGTTCCGGCAGTTCTTC.

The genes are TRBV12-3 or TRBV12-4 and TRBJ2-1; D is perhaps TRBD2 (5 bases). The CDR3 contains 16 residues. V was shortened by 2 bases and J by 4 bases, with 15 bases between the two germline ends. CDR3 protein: CASSLSRIRGYNEQFF. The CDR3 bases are TGTGCCAGCAGTTTATCTCGGATTCGGGGTTACAATGAGCAGTTCTTC.

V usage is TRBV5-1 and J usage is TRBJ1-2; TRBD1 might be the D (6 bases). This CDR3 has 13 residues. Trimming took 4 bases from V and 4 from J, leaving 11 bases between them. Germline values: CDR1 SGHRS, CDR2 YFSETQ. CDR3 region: CASSPGQSYGYTF. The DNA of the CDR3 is TGCGCCAGCAGCCCGGGACAAAGCTATGGCTACACCTTC.

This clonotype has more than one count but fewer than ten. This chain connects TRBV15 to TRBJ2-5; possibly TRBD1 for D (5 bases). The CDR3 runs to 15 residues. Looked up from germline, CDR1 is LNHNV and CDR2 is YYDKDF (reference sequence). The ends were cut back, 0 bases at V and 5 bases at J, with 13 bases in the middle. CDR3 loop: CATSRERRVRETQYF. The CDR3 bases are TGTGCCACCAGCAGAGAGCGCAGGGTGAGGGAGACCCAGTACTTC.

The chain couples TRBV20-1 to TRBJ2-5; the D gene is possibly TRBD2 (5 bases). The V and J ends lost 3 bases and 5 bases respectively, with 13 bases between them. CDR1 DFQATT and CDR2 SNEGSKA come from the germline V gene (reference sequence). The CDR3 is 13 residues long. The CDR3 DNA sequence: TGCAGTGCTAGTTCTACGGGATCGGAGACCCAGTACTTC. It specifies CSASSTGSETQYF.

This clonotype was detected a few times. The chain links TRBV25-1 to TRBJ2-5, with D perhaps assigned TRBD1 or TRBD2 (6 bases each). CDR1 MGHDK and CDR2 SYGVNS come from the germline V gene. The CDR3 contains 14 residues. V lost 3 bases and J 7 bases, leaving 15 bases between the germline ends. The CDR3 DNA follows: TGTGCCAGCAGTGAGGGGGGCACGGGGTTGACCCAGTACTTC. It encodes CASSEGGTGLTQYF.

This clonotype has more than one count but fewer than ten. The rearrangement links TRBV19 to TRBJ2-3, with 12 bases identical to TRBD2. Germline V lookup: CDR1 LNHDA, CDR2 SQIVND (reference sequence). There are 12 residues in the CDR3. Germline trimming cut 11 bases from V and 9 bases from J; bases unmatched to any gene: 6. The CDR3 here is CASSGGAGTQYF. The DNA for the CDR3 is TGTGCCTCTAGCGGGGGGGCGGGGACGCAGTATTTT.

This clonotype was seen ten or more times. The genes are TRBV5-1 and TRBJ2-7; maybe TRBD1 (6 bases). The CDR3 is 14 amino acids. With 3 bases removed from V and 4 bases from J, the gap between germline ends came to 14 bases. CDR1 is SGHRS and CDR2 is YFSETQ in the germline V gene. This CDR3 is CASSSGTPFYEQYF. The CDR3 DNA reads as TGCGCCAGCAGCTCCGGGACACCCTTTTACGAGCAGTACTTC.

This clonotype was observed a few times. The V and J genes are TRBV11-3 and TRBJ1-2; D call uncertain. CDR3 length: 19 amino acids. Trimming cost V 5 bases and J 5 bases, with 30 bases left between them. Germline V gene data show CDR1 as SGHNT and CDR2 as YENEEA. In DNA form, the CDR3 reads TGTGCCAGCAGCCTGGCCCCCTCGGTTCTCCCCCAGACCTTATATGGCTACACCTTC. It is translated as CASSLAPSVLPQTLYGYTF.